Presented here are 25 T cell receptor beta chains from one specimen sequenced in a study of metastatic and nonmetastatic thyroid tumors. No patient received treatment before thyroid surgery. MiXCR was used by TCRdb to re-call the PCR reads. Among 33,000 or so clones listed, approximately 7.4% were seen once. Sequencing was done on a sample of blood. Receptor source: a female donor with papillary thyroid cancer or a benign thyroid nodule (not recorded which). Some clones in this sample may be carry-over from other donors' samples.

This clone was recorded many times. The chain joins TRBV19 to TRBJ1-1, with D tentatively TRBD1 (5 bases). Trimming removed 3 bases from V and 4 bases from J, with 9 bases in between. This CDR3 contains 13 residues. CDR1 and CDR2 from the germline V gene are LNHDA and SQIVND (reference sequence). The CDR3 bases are TGTGCCAGTAGTATCACCAGGGTCACTGAAGCTTTCTTT. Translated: CASSITRVTEAFF. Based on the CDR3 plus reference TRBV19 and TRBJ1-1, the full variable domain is DGGITQSPKYLFRKEGQNVTLSCEQNLNHDAMYWYRQDPGQGLRLIYYSQIVNDFQKGDIAEGYSVSREKKESFPLTVTSAQKNPTAFYLCASSITRVTEAFFGQGTRLTVV.

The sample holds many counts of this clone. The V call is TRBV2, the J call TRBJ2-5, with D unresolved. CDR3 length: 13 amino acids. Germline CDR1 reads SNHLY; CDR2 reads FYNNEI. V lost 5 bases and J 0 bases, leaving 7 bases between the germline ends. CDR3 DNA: TGTGCCAGCAGTCGCTCGTACCAAGAGACCCAGTACTTC. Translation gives CASSRSYQETQYF.

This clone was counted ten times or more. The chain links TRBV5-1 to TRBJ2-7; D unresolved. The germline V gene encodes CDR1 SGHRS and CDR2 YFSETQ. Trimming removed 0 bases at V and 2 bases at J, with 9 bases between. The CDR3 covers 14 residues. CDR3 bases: TGCGCCAGCAGCTTGGATGGCAGTACCTACGAGCAGTACTTC. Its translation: CASSLDGSTYEQYF.

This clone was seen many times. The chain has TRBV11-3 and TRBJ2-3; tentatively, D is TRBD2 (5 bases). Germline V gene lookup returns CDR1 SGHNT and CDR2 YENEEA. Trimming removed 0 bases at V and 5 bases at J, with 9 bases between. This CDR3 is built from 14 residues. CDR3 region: CASSLDRRRDTQYF. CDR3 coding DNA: TGTGCCAGCAGCTTAGATAGGAGGCGAGATACGCAGTATTTT.

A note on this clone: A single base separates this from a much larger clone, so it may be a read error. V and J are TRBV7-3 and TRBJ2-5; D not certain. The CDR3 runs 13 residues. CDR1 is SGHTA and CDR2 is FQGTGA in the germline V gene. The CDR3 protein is CANSLRHLETQYF. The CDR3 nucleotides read TGTGCCAACAGCTTGCGCCATTTGGAGACCCAGTACTTC.

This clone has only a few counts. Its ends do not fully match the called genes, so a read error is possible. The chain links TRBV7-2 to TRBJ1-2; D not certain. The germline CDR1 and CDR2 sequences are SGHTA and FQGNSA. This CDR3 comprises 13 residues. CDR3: CASSPDSGYGCTF. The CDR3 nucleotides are TGTGCCAGCAGTCCGGATAGCGGCTATGGCTGCACCTTC.

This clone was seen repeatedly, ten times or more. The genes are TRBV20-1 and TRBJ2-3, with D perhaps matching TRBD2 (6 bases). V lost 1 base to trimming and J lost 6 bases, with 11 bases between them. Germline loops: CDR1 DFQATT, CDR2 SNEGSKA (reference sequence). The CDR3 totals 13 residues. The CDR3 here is CSARVTRMDTQYF. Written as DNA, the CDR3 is TGCAGTGCTAGAGTGACTAGAATGGATACGCAGTATTTT.

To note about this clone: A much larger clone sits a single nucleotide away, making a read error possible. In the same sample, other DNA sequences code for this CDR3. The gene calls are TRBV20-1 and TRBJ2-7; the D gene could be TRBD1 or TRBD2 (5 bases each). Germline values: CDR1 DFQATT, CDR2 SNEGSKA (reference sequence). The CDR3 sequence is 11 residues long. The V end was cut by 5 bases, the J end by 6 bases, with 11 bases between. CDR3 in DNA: TGCAGTGCTGGGGGACGTGGCGAGCAGTACTTC. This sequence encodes CSAGGRGEQYF.

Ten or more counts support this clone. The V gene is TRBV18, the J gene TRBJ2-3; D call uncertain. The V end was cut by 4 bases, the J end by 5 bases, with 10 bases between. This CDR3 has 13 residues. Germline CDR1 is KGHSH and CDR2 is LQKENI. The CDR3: CASSQGFLDTQYF. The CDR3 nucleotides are TGTGCCAGCTCACAGGGTTTTTTAGATACGCAGTATTTT.

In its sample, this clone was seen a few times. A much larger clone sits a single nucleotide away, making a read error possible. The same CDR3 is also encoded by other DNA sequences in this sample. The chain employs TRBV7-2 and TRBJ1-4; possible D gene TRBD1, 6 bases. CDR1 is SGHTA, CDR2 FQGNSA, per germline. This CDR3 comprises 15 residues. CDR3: CASSLGGASGEKLFF. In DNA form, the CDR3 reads TGTGCCAGCAGTTTAGGGGGGGCATCGGGTGAAAAACTGTTTTTT.

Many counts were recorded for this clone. The CDR3 protein is CASSPQETQYF. The CDR3 nucleotides are TGTGCCAGCTCACCCCAAGAGACCCAGTACTTC. This chain links TRBV18 with TRBJ2-5; D remains ambiguous. V lost 3 bases, J lost 1 base, and 0 bases lay in between. Germline values: CDR1 KGHSH, CDR2 LQKENI. This CDR3 has 11 residues.

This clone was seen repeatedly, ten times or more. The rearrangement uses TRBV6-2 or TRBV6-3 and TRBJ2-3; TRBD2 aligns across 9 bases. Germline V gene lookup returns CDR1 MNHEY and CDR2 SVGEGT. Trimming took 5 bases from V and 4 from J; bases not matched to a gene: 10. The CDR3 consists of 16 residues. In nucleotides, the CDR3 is TGTGCCAGCAGTCGTACCGCGGGGGGGCATGCAGATACGCAGTATTTT. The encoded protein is CASSRTAGGHADTQYF.

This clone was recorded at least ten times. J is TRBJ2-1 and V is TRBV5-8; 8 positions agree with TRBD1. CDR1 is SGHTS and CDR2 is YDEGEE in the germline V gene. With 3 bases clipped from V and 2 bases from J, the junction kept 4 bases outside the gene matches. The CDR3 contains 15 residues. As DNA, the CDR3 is TGTGCCAGCAGCTCAGGGACAGGTGCCTACAATGAGCAGTTCTTC. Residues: CASSSGTGAYNEQFF.

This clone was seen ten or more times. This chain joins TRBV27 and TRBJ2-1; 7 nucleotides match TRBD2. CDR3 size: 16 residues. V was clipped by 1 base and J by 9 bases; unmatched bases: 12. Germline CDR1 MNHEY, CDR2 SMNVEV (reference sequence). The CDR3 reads CASSLYAGVGPTEQFF. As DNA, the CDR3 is TGTGCCAGCAGTTTATATGCGGGAGTTGGTCCTACTGAGCAGTTCTTC.

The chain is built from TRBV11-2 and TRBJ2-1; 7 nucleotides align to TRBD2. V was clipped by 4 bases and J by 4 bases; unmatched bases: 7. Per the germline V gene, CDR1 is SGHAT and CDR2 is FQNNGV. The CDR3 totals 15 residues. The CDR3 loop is CASSSRTSEYNEQFF. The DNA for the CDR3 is TGTGCCAGCAGCTCTCGTACTAGCGAGTACAATGAGCAGTTCTTC.

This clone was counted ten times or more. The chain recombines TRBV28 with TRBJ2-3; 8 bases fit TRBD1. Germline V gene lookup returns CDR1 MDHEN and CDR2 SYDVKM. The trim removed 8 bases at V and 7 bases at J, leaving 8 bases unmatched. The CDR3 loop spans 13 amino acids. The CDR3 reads CASRDRKANTQYF. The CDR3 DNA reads TGTGCCAGCCGGGACAGGAAGGCGAATACGCAGTATTTT.

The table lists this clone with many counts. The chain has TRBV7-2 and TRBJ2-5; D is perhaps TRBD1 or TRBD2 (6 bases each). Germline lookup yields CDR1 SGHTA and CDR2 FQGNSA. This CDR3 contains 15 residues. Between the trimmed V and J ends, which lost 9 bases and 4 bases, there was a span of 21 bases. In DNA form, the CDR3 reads TGTGCCAGTTCCCATCAACAGGGAGGAAGAGAGACCCAGTACTTC. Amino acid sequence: CASSHQQGGRETQYF.

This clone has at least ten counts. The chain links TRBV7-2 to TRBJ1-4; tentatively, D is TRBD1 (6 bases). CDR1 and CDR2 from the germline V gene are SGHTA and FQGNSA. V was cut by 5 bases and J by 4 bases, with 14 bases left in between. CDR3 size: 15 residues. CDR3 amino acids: CASSARGALNEKLFF. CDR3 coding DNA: TGTGCCAGCAGCGCTCGGGGGGCGCTTAATGAAAAACTGTTTTTT.

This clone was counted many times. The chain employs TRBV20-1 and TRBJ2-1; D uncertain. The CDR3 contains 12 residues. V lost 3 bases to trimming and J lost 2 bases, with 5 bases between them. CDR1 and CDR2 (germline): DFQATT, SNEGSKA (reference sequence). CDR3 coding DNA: TGCAGTGCTAGGAAGGCCTACAATGAGCAGTTCTTC. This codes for CSARKAYNEQFF.

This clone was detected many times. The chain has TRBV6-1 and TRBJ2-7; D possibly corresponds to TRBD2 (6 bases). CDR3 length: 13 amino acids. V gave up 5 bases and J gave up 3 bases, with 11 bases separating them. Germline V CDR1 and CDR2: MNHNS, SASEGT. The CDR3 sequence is CASSPGLDYEQYF. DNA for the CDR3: TGTGCCAGCAGTCCGGGACTCGACTACGAGCAGTACTTC.

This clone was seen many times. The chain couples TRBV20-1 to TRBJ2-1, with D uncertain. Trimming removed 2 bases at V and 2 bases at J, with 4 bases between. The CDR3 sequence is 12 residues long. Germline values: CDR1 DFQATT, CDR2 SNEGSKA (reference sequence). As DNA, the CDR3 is TGCAGTGCTAGAAACCCCTACAATGAGCAGTTCTTC. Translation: CSARNPYNEQFF.

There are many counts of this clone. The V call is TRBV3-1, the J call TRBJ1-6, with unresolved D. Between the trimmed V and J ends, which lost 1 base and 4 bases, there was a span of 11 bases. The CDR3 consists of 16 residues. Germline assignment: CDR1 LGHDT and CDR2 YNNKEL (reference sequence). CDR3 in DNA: TGTGCCAGCAGCCAAGGATCGGCTAGTTATAATTCACCCCTCCACTTT. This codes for CASSQGSASYNSPLHF.

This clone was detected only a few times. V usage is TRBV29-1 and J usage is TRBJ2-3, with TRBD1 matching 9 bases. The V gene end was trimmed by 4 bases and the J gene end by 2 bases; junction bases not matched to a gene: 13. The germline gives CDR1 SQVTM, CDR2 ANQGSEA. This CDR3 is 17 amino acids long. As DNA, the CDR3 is TGCAGCGTTGGGGGGGACAGGGCCCTCTACTTCACAGATACGCAGTATTTT. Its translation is CSVGGDRALYFTDTQYF.

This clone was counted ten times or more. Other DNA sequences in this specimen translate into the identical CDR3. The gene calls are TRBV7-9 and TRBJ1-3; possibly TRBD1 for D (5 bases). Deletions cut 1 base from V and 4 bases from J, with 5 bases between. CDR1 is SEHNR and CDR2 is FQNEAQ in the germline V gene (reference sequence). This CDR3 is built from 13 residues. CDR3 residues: CASSLGTGNTIYF. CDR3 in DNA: TGTGCCAGCAGCTTAGGGACAGGAAACACCATATATTTT.

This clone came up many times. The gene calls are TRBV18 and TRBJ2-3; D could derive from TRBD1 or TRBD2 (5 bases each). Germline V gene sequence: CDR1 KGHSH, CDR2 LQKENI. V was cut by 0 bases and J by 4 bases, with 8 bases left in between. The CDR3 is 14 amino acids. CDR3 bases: TGTGCCAGCTCACCACCGGGACGAGCAGATACGCAGTATTTT. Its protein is CASSPPGRADTQYF. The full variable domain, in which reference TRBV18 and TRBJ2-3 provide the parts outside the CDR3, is NAGVMQNPRHLVRRRGQEARLRCSPMKGHSHVYWYRQLPEEGLKFMVYLQKENIIDESGMPKERFSAEFPKEGPSILRIQQVVRGDSAAYFCASSPPGRADTQYFGPGTRLTVL.